This TCR beta chain emerged from a study of CD8+ T cells in alopecia areata (dated by TCRdb to the late 2010s). Notes on the research overall: Treated patients were enrolled in an open-label pilot trial of oral tofacitinib, 5 to 10 mg twice daily, for moderate-to-severe alopecia areata. RNA was obtained with the PAXgene miRNA kit for fixed scalp, the miRNeasy kit for PBMCs, and the RNeasy kit for mouse skin. Patients received tofacitinib for 6 to 18 months and were then followed off drug for 6 months to check for delayed response and recurrence. Scalp clonality was compared among normal scalp (n=4), patchy alopecia areata scalp (n=8), and alopecia totalis/universalis scalp (n=8). In humans, TCRbeta sequencing was performed on scalp tissue and on sorted CD4+ and CD8+ peripheral blood T cells from healthy controls and from patients with patchy or totalis/universalis alopecia areata. In both human patients and the C3H/HeJ mouse model, the study applied high-throughput TCRbeta sequencing to look at T cell clonal expansion in alopecia areata. Tofacitinib-treated patients had biopsies at baseline and at 4 and 24 weeks of treatment, with a later scalp biopsy in several patients. immunoSEQ multiplex PCR using 35 Vbeta forward primers and 13 Jbeta reverse primers was used to amplify TCRbeta CDR3 regions.

The protocol used for the library was the immunoSEQ multiplex PCR assay. RNA was extracted from all samples and reverse transcribed into cDNA, which served as template for TCR sequencing. First-strand cDNA was synthesized using SuperScript III with a 2:1 mix of oligo-dT and random hexamers. Amplification bias was assessed with a synthetic immune receptor repertoire, and residual bias was removed computationally. Under the source paper's analysis protocol: Raw reads were preprocessed to remove errors, and CDR3 was defined by IMGT conventions from the conserved cysteine to phenylalanine. Clonality was computed by normalizing Shannon entropy by log2 of the number of productive unique TCRs and subtracting the result from 1. Scalp TCRbeta sequences were cross-referenced with sorted blood CD4 and CD8 repertoires so that the CD4 or CD8 identity of scalp clones could be inferred. TCRdb retrieved this table from immuneACCESS and kept in-frame rearrangements only. Not all clones are present; in checked studies, unresolved V genes account for under half, and no reason is known for the remainder. The DNA was the basis for D and trimming; V, J and clone size are from that table. The sample table shows 120,000 or so clones, and roughly 58% are seen once. The ten largest account for under 5% of the sample.

Inclusive of the bounding cysteine and phenylalanine, the CDR3 is 15 residues long. The retained sequence is limited to the CDR3, 45 bases, with the frame set at the first base. The germline V gene (reference sequence) specifies MNHEY as CDR1 and SMNVEV as CDR2. V lost 2 bases and J lost 3 bases; the stretch between them is 11 bases long. The time point label, as the study defines it: baseline before oral tofacitinib. Lesional scalp punch biopsies and peripheral blood were collected from alopecia areata patients. PBMCs were separated by density centrifugation and stained for CD3, CD4 and CD8, after which CD4+ and CD8+ T cells were sorted on a FACSAria. This clone was counted only a few times. This clone's antigen is unknown. Base quality data are lacking; no much larger clone is found one base away. Overall results and qualifications from the work: Shared TCR sequences between patients were less evident than in mice, which may be partly attributable to HLA diversity in the patient population. Resident alphabeta T cells in normal human skin are also sequenced, complicating scalp TCR repertoire analysis, unlike mouse skin dominated by gammadelta T cells. Lesional scalp, especially in alopecia totalis/universalis, showed higher clonality and more expanded CD8+ clones than normal scalp, suggesting antigenic drive.

This receptor chain uses TRBV27 and TRBJ1-5; too little of a D gene remains to name it. The source was CD4+ T cells sorted from blood, collected at week 0. This TCR came from a human donor with alopecia areata. The DNA sequence is given as TGTGCCAGCAGTTTAGAGGATGGGCTCAATCAGCCCCAGCATTTT. Its coded protein is CASSLEDGLNQPQHF.